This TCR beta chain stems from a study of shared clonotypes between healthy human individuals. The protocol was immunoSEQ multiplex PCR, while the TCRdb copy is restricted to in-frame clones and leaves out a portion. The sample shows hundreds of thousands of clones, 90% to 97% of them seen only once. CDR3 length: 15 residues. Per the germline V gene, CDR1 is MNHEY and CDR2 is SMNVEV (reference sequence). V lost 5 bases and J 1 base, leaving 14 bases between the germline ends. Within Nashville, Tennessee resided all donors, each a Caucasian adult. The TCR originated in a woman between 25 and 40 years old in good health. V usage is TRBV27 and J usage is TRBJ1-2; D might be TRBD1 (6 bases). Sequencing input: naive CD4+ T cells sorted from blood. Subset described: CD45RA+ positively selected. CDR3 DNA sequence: TGTGCCAGCAGTAAGAACAGGGAGGGTAACTATGGCTACACCTTC. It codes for CASSKNREGNYGYTF.